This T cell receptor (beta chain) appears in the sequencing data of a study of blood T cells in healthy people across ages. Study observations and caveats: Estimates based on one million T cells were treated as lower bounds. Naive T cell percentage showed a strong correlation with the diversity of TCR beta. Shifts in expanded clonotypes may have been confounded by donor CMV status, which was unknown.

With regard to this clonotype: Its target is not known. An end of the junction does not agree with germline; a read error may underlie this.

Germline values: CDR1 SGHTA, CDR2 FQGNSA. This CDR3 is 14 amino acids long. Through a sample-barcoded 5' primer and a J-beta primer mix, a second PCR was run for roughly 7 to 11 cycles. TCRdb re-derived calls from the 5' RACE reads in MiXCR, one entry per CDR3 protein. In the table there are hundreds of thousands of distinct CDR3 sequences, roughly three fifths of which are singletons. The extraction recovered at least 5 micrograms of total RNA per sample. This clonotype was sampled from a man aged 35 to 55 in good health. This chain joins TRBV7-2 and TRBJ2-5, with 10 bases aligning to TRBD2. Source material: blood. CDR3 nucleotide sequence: TGTGCCAGCAGGTTAGCGGGAGGAGGAGAGACCCAGTACTTC. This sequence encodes CASRLAGGGETQYF.